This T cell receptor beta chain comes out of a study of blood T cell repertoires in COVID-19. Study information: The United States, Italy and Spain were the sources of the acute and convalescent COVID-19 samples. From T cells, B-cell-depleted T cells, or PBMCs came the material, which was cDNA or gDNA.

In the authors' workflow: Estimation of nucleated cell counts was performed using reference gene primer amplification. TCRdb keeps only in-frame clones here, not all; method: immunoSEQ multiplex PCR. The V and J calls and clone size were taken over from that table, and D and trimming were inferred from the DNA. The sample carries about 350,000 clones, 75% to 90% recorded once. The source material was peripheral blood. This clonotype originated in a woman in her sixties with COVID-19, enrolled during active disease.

The CDR3 sequence: CASSDMGASDGYTF. Here the CDR3 DNA reads TGTGCCAGCAGTGACATGGGAGCATCGGATGGCTACACCTTC. The genes are TRBV2 and TRBJ1-2, with D hard to call. The V gene's germline CDR1 is SNHLY and CDR2 FYNNEI. This CDR3 has 14 residues. Trimming cost V 3 bases and J 6 bases, with 14 bases left between them.